This T cell receptor beta chain is drawn from a study of T cell repertoires in cytomegalovirus infection. Each CDR3 protein gets one entry after TCRdb re-called the reads with MiXCR. The sample has about 500,000 distinct CDR3 sequences, 33% seen once. CDR1 is MNHEY, CDR2 SVGEGT, per germline. V lost 2 bases to trimming and J lost 4 bases; unmatched junction nucleotides: 5. The CDR3 sequence is 14 residues long. In this sample, this clonotype turned up a few times. As yet, its antigen is unknown. This sample comprised cultured PBMCs, obtained from culture after CMV antigen stimulation. This TCR derives from a human donor in good health (CMV status not recorded). Some clones in this sample may be carry-over from other donors' samples. The V call is TRBV6-2 or TRBV6-3, the J call TRBJ2-7, with TRBD1 identical over 7 bases. CDR3 DNA sequence: TGTGCCAGCAGTTACGGGGACAGATTTTACGAGCAGTACGTC. It specifies CASSYGDRFYEQYV.